This T cell receptor beta chain appears in the sequencing data of a study of T cell repertoires in cytomegalovirus infection. Study-wide background: An indication of both CMV infection and matching HLA type came from public TCR beta signatures. Study-level findings and limits: Dominant in the ex vivo response were TCR beta clonotypes restricted by HLA-C and specific for CMV.

The ends were cut back, 4 bases at V and 1 base at J, with 8 bases in the middle. The germline V gene encodes CDR1 SGHVS and CDR2 FNYEAQ. This CDR3 region has 14 residues. The sample holds a few counts of this clonotype. Antigen unknown. TCRdb reanalysed the reads using MiXCR and keeps one entry per CDR3 protein. This repertoire shows about 260,000 distinct CDR3 sequences, 12% to 15% found once; its top ten account for 7% to 9.5%. Material: PBMCs. The receptor's source is a human donor in good health (CMV status not recorded). Some clones in this sample may be carry-over from other donors' samples. The chain employs TRBV7-6 and TRBJ2-4; D gene unclear. The chain's CDR3 is CASSSPMAKNIQYF. CDR3 nucleotide sequence: TGTGCCAGCAGCTCCCCCATGGCCAAAAACATTCAGTACTTC.